The TCR beta chain described here comes from a study of blood T cell repertoires in COVID-19. Overall study: Some COVID-19 samples were acute and others convalescent; all came from the United States, Italy and Spain.

Original methodology: Estimation of nucleated cell counts was performed using reference gene primer amplification. Here immunoSEQ multiplex PCR was the method, and the copy in TCRdb shows in-frame clones only, minus some. V, J and clone size reflect that table, while D and trimming were determined from the DNA. The sample holds more than 100,000 clones, just over 70% seen once. This CDR3 is 15 amino acids long. CDR1 is LNHDA and CDR2 is SQIVND in the germline V gene (reference sequence). V lost 2 bases, J lost 3 bases, and 3 bases stayed unmatched. This clone has a count of ten or more. The origin of this receptor is a human donor with acute or convalescent COVID-19. The donor label of this sample is uncertain. This rearrangement joins TRBV19 to TRBJ1-5, with 8 bases identical to TRBD1. Input material: peripheral blood. The CDR3 reads CASSIQGADNQPQHF. DNA of the CDR3: TGTGCCAGTAGTATACAGGGGGCCGACAATCAGCCCCAGCATTTT.